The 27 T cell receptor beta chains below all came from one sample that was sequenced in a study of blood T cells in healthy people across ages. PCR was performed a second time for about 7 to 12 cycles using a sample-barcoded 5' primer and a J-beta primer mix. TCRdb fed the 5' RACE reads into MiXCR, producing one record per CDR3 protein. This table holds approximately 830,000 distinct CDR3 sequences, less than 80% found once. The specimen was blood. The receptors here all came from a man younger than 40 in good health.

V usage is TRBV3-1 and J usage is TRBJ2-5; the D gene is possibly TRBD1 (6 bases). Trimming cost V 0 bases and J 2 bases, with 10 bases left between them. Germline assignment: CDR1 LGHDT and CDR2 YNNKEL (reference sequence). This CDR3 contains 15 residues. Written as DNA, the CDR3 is TGTGCCAGCAGCCAAGACTGGACAGAACAAGAGACCCAGTACTTC. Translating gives CASSQDWTEQETQYF.

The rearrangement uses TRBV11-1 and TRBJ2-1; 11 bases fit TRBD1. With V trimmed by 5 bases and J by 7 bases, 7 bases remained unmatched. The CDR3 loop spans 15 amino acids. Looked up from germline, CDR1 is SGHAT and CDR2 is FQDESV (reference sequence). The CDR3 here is CASSPGTGGRNEQFF. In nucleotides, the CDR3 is TGTGCCAGCAGCCCGGGGACAGGGGGTAGGAATGAGCAGTTCTTC.

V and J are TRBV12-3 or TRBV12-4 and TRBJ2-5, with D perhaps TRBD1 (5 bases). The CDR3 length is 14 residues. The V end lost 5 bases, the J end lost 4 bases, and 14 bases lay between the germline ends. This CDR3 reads CASSAKGAIETQYF. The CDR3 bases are TGTGCCAGCAGTGCTAAAGGGGCGATAGAGACCCAGTACTTC.

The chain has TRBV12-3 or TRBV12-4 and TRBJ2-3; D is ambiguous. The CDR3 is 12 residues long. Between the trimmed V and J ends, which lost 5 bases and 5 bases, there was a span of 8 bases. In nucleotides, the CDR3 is TGTGCCAGCAGTCGGACCTTAGATACGCAGTATTTT. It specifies CASSRTLDTQYF.

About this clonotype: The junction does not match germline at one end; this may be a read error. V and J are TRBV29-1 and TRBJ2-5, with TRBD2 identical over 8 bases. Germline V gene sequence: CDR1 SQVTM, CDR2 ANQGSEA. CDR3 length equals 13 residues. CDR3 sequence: CSVGVSGIETQNF. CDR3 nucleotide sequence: TGCAGCGTTGGGGTTAGCGGGATCGAGACCCAGAACTTC.

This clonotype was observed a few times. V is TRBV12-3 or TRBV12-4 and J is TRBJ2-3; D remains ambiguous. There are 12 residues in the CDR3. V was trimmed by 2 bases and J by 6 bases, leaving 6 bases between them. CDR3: CASSLSWDTQYF. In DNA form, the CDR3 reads TGTGCCAGCAGTTTATCTTGGGATACGCAGTATTTT.

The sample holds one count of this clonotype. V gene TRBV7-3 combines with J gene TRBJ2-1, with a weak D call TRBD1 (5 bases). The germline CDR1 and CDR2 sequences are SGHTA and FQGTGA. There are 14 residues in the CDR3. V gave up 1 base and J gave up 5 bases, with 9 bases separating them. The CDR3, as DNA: TGTGCCAGCAGCTTAAGCGACAGACACAATGAGCAGTTCTTC. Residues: CASSLSDRHNEQFF. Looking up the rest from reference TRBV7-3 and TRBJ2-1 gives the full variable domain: GAGVSQTPSNKVTEKGKYVELRCDPISGHTALYWYRQSLGQGPEFLIYFQGTGAADDSGLPNDRFFAVRPEGSVSTLKIQRTERGDSAVYLCASSLSDRHNEQFFGPGTRLTVL.

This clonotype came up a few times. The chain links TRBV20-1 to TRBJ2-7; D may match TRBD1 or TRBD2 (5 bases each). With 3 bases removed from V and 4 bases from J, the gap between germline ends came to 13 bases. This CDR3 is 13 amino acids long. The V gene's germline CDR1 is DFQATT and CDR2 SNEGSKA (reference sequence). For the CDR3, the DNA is TGCAGTGCTAGGGAGCAGGGACCGTACGAGCAGTACTTC. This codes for CSAREQGPYEQYF.

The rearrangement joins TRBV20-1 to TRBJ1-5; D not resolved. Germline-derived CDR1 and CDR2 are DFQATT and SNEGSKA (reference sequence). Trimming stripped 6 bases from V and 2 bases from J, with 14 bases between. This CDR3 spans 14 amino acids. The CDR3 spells CSARGGNRNQPQHF. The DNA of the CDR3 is TGCAGTGCGCGAGGAGGGAATCGCAATCAGCCCCAGCATTTT.

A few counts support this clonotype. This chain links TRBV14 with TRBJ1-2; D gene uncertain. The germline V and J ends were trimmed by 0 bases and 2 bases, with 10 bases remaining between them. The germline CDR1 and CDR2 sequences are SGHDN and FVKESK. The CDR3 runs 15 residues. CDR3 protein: CASSQELGRNYGYTF. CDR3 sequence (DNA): TGTGCCAGCAGCCAAGAGCTGGGGAGGAACTATGGCTACACCTTC.

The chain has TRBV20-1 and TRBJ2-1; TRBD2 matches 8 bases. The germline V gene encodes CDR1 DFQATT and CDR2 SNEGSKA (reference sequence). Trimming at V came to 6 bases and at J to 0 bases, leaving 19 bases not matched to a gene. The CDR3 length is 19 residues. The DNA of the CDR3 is TGCAGTGCGCCTCGGGGGTCGAGCGGGGGCCCTAGCTCCTACAATGAGCAGTTCTTC. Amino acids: CSAPRGSSGGPSSYNEQFF.

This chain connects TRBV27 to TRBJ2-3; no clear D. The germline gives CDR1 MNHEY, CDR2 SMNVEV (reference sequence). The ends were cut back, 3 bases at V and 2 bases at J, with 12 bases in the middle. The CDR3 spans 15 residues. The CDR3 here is CASSFLPGVTDTQYF. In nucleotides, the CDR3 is TGTGCCAGCAGTTTTTTGCCCGGAGTCACAGATACGCAGTATTTT.

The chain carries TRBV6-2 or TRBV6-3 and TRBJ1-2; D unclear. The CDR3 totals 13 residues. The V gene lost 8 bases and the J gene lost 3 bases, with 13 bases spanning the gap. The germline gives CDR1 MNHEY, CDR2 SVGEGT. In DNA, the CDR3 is TGTGCCAGCGCACCGTGGGGTGACTATGGCTACACCTTC. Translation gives CASAPWGDYGYTF.

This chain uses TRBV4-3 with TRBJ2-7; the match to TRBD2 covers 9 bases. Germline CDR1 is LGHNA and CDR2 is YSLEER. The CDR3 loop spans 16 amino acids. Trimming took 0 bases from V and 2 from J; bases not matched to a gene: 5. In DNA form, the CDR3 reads TGCGCCAGCAGCCAAGATGCTAGCGGGACCACCTACGAGCAGTACTTC. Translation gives CASSQDASGTTYEQYF.

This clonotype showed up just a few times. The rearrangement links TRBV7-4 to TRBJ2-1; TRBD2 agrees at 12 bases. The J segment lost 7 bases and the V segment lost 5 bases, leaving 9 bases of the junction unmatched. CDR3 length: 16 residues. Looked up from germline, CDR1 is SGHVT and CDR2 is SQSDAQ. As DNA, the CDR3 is TGTGCCAGCAGCACATGGACTAGCGGGGAAGCTAATGAGCAGTTCTTC. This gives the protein CASSTWTSGEANEQFF.

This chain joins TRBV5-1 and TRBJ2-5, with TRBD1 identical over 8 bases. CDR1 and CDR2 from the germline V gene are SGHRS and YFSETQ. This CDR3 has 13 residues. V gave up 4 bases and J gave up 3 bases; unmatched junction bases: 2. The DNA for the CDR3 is TGCGCCAGCAGCAGGACAGGGAAAGAGACCCAGTACTTC. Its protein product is CASSRTGKETQYF.

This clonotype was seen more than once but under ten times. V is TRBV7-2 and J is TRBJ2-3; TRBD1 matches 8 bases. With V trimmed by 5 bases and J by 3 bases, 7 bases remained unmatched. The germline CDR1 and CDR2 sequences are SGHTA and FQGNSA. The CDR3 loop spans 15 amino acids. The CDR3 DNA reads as TGTGCCAGCAGCCTACCGGACAGGGCAACAGATACGCAGTATTTT. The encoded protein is CASSLPDRATDTQYF.

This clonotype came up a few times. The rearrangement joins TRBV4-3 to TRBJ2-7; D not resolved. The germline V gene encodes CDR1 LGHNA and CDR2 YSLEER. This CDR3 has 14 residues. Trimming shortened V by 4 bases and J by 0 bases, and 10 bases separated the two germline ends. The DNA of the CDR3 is TGCGCCAGCAGCCTCGACATCGTCTCCTACGAGCAGTACTTC. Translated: CASSLDIVSYEQYF.

The CDR3 protein is CASSDSGTGGYNEQFF. CDR3 DNA sequence: TGTGCCAGCAGTGACTCCGGGACAGGGGGCTATAATGAGCAGTTCTTC. V and J are TRBV12-3 or TRBV12-4 and TRBJ2-1, with 12 bases fitting TRBD1. The CDR3 runs 16 residues. With V trimmed by 5 bases and J by 7 bases, 9 bases remained unmatched.

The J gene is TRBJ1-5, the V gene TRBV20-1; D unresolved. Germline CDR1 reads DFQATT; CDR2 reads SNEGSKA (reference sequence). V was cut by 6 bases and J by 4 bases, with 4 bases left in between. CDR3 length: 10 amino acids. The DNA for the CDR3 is TGCAGTGCGGGGAATCAGCCCCAGCATTTT. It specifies CSAGNQPQHF.

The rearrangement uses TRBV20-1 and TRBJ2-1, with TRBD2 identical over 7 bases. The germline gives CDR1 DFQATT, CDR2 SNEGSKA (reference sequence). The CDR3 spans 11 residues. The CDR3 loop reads CSGGFHNEQFF. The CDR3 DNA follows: TGCAGCGGGGGGTTCCACAATGAGCAGTTCTTC.

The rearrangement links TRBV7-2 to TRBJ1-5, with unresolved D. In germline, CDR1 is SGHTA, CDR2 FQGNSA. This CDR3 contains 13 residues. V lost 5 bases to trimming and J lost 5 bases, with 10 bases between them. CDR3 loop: CASSQIIDQPQHF. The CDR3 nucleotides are TGTGCCAGCAGCCAGATCATAGATCAGCCCCAGCATTTT.

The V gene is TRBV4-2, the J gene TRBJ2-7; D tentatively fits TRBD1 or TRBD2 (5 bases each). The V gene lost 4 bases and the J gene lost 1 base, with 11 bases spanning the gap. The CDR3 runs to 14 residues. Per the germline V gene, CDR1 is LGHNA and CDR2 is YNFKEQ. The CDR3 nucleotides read TGTGCCAGCAGCCGGGGGACCGAGTCCTACGAGCAGTACTTC. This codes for CASSRGTESYEQYF.

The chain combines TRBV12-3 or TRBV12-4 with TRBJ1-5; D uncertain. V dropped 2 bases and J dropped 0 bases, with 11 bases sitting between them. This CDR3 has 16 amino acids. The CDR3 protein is CASSLPAHDSNQPQHF. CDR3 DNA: TGTGCCAGCAGTTTACCCGCTCATGATAGCAATCAGCCCCAGCATTTT.

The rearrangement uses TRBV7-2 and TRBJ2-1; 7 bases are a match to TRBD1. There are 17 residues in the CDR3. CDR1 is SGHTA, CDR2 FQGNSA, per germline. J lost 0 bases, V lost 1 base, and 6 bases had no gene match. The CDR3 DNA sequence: TGTGCCAGCAGCTTAGTTGACAGGGTTCGCTCCTACAATGAGCAGTTCTTC. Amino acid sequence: CASSLVDRVRSYNEQFF. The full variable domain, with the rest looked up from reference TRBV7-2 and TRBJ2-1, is GAGVSQSPSNKVTEKGKDVELRCDPISGHTALYWYRQSLGQGLEFLIYFQGNSAPDKSGLPSDRFSAERTGGSVSTLTIQRTQQEDSAVYLCASSLVDRVRSYNEQFFGPGTRLTVL.

CDR3 coding DNA: TGCAGCGTTGAAGGCTCAGGGGGCGCAGATACGCAGTATTTT. As protein: CSVEGSGGADTQYF. The gene calls are TRBV29-1 and TRBJ2-3; 8 bases align to TRBD1. This CDR3 contains 14 residues. Per germline, CDR1 SQVTM and CDR2 ANQGSEA. The V and J ends lost 1 base and 4 bases, in that order; junction bases with no gene match: 4.

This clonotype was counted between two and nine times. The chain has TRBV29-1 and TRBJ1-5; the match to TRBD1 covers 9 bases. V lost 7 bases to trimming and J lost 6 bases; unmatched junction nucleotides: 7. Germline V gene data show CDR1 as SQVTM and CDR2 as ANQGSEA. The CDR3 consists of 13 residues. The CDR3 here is CSAAGTGSQPQHF. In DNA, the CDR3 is TGCAGCGCCGCCGGGACAGGGTCTCAGCCCCAGCATTTT. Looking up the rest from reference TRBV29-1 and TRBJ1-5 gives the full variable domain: SAVISQKPSRDICQRGTSLTIQCQVDSQVTMMFWYRQQPGQSLTLIATANQGSEATYESGFVIDKFPISRPNLTFSTLTVSNMSPEDSSIYLCSAAGTGSQPQHFGDGTRLSIL.